This T cell receptor (beta chain) was identified during a study of persistence of HIV-infected CD4 T cells (dated by TCRdb to 2018 to 2020). In the study overall: CMV- and HIV-1 Gag-responding CD4+ T cells were isolated from ART-treated individuals so that antigen-driven clonal expansion of HIV-1-infected cells could be examined. The median time participants had been on suppressive ART was about eight years. Peripheral blood samples of up to about 180 mL were obtained at multiple time points, with the exception of two participants, for whom leukapheresis was performed at a single time point. TCRbeta sequencing assessed the clonality of all cells in each sorted population, while proviral sequencing assessed the clonality of infected cells. In the cross-participant TCR cluster analysis, fewer than 10 participants were included for CMV and more than five participants were included for Gag.

The CDR3 holds 17 amino acids from the cysteine to the phenylalanine. The CDR3 DNA has 51 bases and is translated from base 1. CDR1 SGHRS and CDR2 YFSETQ were looked up in the germline V gene. V lost 3 bases and J lost 6 bases, and the count of bases not matched to a germline gene is 15. The immunoSEQ hsTCRB assay version 4 in survey mode was used to sequence TCRbeta repertoires from genomic DNA. Genomic DNA was diluted to roughly 9.3 ng/uL, and up to roughly 1 ug per sample was used for TCRbeta sequencing. As for the original processing: TCRbeta data analysis was done in ImmunoSeq Analyzer 3.0, and diversity was calculated on productive nucleotide rearrangements. The improved Chao index was used to estimate lower-bound TCR diversity, and the Gini coefficient was used to estimate clonality using the Immunarch R package. Different nucleotide rearrangements encoding the same CDR3beta amino acid sequence were treated as distinct clonotypes. TCRbeta sequences significantly enriched in antigen-responding cells relative to anti-CD3/anti-CD28-activated cells were identified by differential abundance analysis. GLIPH2 grouped TCRs by predicted peptide-MHC specificity, both within each participant and across combined participant data sets. The source is immuneACCESS, and TCRdb retained only in-frame sequences with V and J called. Part of the clones is not carried over; for the studies checked, unresolved V genes explain less than half of this, and the remainder is unexplained. The V and J calls and clone size come from that table; D and trimming were worked out from the DNA. The sample table contains 50,000 to 65,000 clones; only one count was recorded for just under 75% of them. The top ten clonotypes cover under 2% of the sample.

General conclusions and limits of the study: The study involved few individuals and tested only a limited range of antigens. Antigen-responding cells were enriched for expanded CDR3beta sequences that were degenerate, which suggests that CD4+ responses to CMV and Gag underwent convergent selection. Bulk TCR analyses could not be restricted to the rare CMV-responding cells that actually carried HIV-1 proviruses. Within the same sorted populations, TCR oligoclonality correlated with proviral oligoclonality. Significantly lower TCRbeta richness was observed in CMV- and Gag-responding cells than in anti-CD3/anti-CD28-responding cells, and higher oligoclonality was observed in CMV-responding cells than in CD3/CD28-stimulated and Gag-responding cells.

Reading the label with the study, this specimen's treatment or condition is: suppressive antiretroviral therapy. Cells were stimulated with a pool of overlapping HIV-1 Gag 15-mer peptides at approximately 0.93 ug per peptide per mL. Nonresponding CD40L-negative CD69-negative CD45RO-high memory CD4+ T cells were sorted as memory populations depleted of antigen-responding cells. Participants were HIV-1-infected adults who started suppressive ART during chronic infection. For at least 4 years, participants had undetectable plasma HIV-1 RNA, below 50 copies/mL. To be included, participants needed a CD4+ T cell count above 400 cells/uL and a positive CMV serology. Before stimulation, PBMCs were isolated using density centrifugation and depleted of CD8+ T cells. Stimulation of CD8-depleted PBMCs was carried out for around 19 hours with anti-CD28/CD49d costimulation, CD40-blocking antibody and enfuvirtide, to prevent new infections. Sorting was done on either a Beckman Coulter MoFlo Legacy or an XDP sorter, and propidium iodide was used to exclude dead cells. Genomic DNA was extracted using the QIAamp DNA Mini Kit for samples with more than one million cells and using the Quick-DNA Microprep Kit for all other samples.

A word on this clone: Its cognate antigen has yet to be identified. No base quality information exists; no much larger clone differs at one position.

Sequencing used CD4+ T cells sorted from PBMCs after 18-hour stimulation, obtained from a patient who received antiretroviral therapy. This specimen's cell subset or site label, per the study, means: CD40L-CD69- CD45RO-high memory CD4 T cells not responding to Gag peptides. The chain employs TRBV5-1 and TRBJ2-1; TRBD2 matches 7 bases in the middle. The TCR sequence derives from an adult man with HIV who was CMV-seropositive. The sequenced DNA is TGCGCCAGCAGCTCCCCTACCGGGACTACCGGTGGCAATGAGCAGTTCTTC. This is translated as CASSSPTGTTGGNEQFF.